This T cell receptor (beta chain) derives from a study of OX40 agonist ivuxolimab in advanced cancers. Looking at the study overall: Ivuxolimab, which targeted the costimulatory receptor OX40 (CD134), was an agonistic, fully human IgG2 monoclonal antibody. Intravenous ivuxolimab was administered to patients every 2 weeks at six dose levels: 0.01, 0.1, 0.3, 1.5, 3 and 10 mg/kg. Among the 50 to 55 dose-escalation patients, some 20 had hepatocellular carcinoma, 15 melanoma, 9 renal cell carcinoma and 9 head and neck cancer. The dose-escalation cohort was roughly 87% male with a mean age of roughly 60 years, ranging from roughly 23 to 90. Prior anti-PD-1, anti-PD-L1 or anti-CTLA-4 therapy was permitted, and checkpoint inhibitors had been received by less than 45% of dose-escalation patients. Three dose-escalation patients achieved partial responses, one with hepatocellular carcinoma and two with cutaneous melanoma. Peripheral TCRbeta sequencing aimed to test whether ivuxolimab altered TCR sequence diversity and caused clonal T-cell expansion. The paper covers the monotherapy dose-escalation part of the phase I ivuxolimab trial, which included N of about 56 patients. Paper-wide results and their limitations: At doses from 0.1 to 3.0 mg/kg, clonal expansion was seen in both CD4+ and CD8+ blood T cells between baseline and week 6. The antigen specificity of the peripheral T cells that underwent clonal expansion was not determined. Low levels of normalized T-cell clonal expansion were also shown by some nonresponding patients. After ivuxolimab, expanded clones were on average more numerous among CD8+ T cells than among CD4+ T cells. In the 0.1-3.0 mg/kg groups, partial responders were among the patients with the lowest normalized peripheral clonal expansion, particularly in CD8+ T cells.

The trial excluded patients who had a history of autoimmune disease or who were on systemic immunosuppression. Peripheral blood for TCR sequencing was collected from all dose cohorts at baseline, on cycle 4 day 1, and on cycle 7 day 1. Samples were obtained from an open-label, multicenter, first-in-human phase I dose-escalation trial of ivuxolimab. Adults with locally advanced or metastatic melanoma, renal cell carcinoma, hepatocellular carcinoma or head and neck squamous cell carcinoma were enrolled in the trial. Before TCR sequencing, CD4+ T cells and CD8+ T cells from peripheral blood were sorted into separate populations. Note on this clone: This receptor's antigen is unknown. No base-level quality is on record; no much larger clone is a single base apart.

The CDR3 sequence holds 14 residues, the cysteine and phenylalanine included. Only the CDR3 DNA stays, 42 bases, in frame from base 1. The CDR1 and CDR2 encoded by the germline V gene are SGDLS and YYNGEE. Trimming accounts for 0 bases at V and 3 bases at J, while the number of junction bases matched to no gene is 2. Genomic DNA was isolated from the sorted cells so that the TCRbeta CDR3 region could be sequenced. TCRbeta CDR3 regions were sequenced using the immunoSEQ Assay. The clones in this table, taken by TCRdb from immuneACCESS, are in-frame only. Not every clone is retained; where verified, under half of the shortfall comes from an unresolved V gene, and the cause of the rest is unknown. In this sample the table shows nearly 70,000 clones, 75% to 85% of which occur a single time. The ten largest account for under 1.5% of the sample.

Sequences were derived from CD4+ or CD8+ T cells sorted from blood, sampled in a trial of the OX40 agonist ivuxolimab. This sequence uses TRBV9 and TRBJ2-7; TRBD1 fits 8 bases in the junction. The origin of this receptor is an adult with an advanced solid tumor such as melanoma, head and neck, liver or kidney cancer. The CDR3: CASSVGGQVYEQYF. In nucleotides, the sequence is TGTGCCAGCAGCGTAGGGGGACAGGTCTACGAGCAGTACTTC.